In its sample, the clone carrying this T cell receptor beta chain was seen once. This entry comes from a study of shared clonotypes between healthy human individuals. Generated by immunoSEQ multiplex PCR, the TCRdb table keeps only in-frame clones and is missing some. This repertoire shows 550,000 to 600,000 clones, 70% to 80% found once; its top ten account for about 11%. With V trimmed by 5 bases and J by 4 bases, 5 bases remained unmatched. This CDR3 spans 16 amino acids. The germline gives CDR1 LGHNA, CDR2 YNFKEQ. This clonotype originated in a woman in her forties in good health. Some clones in this sample may be carry-over from other donors' samples. The chain recombines TRBV4-2 with TRBJ2-1, with 13 bases fitting TRBD2. The source material was PBMCs. CDR3 DNA: TGTGCCAGCAGCTCCCAACTAGCGGGAGGGTACAATGAGCAGTTCTTC. Protein product: CASSSQLAGGYNEQFF.